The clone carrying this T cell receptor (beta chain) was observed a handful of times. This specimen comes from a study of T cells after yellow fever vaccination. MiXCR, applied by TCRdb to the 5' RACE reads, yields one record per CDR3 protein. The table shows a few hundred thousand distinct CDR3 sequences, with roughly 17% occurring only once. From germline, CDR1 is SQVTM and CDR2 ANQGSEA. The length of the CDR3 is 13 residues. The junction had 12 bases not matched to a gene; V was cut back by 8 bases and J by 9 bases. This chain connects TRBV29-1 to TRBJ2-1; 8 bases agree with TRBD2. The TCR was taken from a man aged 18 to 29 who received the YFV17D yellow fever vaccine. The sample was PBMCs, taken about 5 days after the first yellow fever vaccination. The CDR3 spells CSIPGGGPGEQFF. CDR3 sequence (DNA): TGCAGCATTCCCGGGGGGGGACCCGGTGAGCAGTTCTTC.